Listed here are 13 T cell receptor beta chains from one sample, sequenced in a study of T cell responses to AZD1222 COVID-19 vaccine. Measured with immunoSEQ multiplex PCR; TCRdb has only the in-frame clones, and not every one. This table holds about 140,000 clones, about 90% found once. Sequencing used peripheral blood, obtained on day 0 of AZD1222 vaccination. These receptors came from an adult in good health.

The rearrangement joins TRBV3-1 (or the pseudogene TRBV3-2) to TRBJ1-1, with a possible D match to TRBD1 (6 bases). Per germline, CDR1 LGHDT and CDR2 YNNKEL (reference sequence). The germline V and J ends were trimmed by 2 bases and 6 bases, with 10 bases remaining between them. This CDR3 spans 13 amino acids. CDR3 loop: CASSQRGFAEAFF. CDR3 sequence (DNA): TGTGCCAGCAGCCAAAGGGGGTTTGCTGAAGCTTTCTTT.

The CDR3 DNA is TGCGCCAGCCTCCTGGGACTAGCTTTATACAATGAGCAGTTCTTC. This encodes CASLLGLALYNEQFF. This rearrangement joins TRBV23-1 to TRBJ2-1; 9 bases are a match to TRBD2. TRBV23-1 belongs to the ORF category, with a function that is uncertain. V was pared by 8 bases and J by 4 bases, with 9 bases of the junction left unmatched. The CDR3 has 15 residues.

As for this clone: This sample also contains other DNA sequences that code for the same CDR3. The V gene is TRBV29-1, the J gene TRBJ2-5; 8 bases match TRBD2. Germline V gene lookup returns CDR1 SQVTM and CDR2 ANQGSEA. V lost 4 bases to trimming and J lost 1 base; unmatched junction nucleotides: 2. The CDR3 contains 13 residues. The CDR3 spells CSVGLAGQETQYF. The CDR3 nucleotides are TGCAGCGTTGGTCTAGCGGGCCAAGAGACCCAGTACTTC. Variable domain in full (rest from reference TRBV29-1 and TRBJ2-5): SAVISQKPSRDICQRGTSLTIQCQVDSQVTMMFWYRQQPGQSLTLIATANQGSEATYESGFVIDKFPISRPNLTFSTLTVSNMSPEDSSIYLCSVGLAGQETQYFGPGTRLLVL.

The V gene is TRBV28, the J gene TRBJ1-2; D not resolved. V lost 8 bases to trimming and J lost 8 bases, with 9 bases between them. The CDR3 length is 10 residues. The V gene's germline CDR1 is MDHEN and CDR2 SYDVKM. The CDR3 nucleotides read TGTGCCAGCGCCGCGGGGGGCTACACCTTC. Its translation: CASAAGGYTF.

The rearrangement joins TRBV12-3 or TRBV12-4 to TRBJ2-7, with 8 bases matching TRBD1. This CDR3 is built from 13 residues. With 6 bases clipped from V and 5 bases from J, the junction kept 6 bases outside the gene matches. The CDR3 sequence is CASRTGGIHEQYF. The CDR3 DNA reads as TGTGCCAGCAGAACAGGGGGAATCCACGAGCAGTACTTC.

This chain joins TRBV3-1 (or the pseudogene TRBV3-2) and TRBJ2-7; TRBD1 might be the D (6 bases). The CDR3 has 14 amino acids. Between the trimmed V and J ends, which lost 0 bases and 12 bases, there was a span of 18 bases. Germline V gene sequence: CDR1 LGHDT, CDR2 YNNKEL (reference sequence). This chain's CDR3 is CASSQDWGHSLAYF. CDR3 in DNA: TGTGCCAGCAGCCAAGATTGGGGACACAGTTTGGCGTACTTC.

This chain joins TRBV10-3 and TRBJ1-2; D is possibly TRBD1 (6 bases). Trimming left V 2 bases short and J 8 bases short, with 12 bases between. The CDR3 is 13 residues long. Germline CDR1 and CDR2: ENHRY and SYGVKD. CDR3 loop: CAISETGFGGYTF. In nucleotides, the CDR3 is TGTGCCATCAGTGAGACAGGGTTTGGGGGCTACACCTTC.

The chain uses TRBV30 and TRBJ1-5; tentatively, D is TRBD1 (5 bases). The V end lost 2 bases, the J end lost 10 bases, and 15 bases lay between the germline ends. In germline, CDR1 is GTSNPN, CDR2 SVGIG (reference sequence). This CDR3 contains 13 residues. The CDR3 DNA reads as TGTGCCTGGAGTAGGCAGGGCCAGGGCCCCCAGCATTTT. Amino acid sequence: CAWSRQGQGPQHF.

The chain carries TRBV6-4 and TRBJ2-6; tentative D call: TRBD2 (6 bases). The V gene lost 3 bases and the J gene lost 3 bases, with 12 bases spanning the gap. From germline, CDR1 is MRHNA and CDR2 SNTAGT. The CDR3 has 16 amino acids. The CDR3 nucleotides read TGTGCCAGCAGTGATACAGGAGCGGGTGGGGCCAACGTCCTGACTTTC. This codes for CASSDTGAGGANVLTF.

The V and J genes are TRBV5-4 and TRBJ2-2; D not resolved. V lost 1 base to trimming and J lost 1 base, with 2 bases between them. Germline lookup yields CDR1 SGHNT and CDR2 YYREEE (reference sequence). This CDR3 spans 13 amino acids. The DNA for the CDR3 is TGTGCCAGCAGCTTGCAGAACACCGGGGAGCTGTTTTTT. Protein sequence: CASSLQNTGELFF.

The CDR3 loop is CASTSRETQYF. The CDR3 nucleotides read TGTGCCAGCACTTCTCGGGAGACCCAGTACTTC. This chain joins TRBV28 and TRBJ2-5; D not resolved. The V end was cut by 7 bases, the J end by 5 bases, with 8 bases between. The germline gives CDR1 MDHEN, CDR2 SYDVKM. The CDR3 consists of 11 residues. The entire variable domain, with the rest obtained from reference TRBV28 and TRBJ2-5, is as follows: DVKVTQSSRYLVKRTGEKVFLECVQDMDHENMFWYRQDPGLGLRLIYFSYDVKMKEKGDIPEGYSVSREKKERFSLILESASTNQTSMYLCASTSRETQYFGPGTRLLVL.

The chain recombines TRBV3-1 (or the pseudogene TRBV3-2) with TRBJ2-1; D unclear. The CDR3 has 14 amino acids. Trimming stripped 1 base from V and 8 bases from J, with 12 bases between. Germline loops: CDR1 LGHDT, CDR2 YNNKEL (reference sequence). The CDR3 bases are TGTGCCAGCAGCCAAGTTCTAGAAGAGGATGAGCAGTTCTTC. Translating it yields CASSQVLEEDEQFF.

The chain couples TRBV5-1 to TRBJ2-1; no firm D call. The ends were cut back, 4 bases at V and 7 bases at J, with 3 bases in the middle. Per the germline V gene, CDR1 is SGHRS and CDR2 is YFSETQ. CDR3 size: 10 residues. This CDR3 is CASSGNEQFF. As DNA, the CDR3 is TGCGCCAGCAGCGGTAATGAGCAGTTCTTC.